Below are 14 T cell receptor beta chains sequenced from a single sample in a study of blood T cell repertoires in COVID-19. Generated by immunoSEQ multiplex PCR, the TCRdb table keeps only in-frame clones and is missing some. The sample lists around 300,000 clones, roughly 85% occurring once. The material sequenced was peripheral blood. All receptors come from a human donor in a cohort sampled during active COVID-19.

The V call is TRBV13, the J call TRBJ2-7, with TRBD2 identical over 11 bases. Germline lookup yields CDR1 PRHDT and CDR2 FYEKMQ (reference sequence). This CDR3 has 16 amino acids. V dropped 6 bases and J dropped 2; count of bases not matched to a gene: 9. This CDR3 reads CASSRSLAGATYEQYF. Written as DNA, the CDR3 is TGTGCCAGCAGTCGGTCACTAGCGGGGGCCACCTACGAGCAGTACTTC. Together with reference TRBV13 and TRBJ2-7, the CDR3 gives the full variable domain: AAGVIQSPRHLIKEKRETATLKCYPIPRHDTVYWYQQGPGQDPQFLISFYEKMQSDKGSIPDRFSAQQFSDYHSELNMSSLELGDSALYFCASSRSLAGATYEQYFGPGTRLTVT.

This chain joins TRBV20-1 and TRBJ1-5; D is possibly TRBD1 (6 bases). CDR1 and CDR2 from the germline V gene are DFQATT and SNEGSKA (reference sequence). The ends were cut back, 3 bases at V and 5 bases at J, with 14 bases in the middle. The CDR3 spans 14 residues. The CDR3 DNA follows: TGCAGTGCTAGTGTTCCAGGGGTTGATCAGCCCCAGCATTTT. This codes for CSASVPGVDQPQHF.

CDR3 region: CASSLQGGTEAFF. The CDR3 DNA is TGTGCCAGCAGTCTACAGGGGGGCACTGAAGCTTTCTTT. The chain couples TRBV12-3 or TRBV12-4 to TRBJ1-1; TRBD1 agrees at 8 bases. This CDR3 spans 13 amino acids. The V and J ends lost 5 bases and 4 bases, in that order; junction bases with no gene match: 3.

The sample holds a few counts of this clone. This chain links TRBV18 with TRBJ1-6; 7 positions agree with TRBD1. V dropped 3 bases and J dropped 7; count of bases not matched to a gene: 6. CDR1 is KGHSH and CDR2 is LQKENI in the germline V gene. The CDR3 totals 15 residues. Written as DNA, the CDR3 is TGTGCCAGCTCACCGGGACAGACAAAAAATTCACCCCTCCACTTT. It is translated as CASSPGQTKNSPLHF.

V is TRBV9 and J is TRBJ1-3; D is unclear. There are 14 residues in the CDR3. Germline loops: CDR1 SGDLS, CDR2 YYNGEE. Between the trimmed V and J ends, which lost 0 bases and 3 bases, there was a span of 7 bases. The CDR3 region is CASSVDNFGNTIYF. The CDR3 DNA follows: TGTGCCAGCAGCGTAGACAATTTTGGAAACACCATATATTTT. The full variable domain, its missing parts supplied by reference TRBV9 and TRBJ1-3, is DSGVTQTPKHLITATGQRVTLRCSPRSGDLSVYWYQQSLDQGLQFLIQYYNGEERAKGNILERFSAQQFPDLHSELNLSSLELGDSALYFCASSVDNFGNTIYFGEGSWLTVV.

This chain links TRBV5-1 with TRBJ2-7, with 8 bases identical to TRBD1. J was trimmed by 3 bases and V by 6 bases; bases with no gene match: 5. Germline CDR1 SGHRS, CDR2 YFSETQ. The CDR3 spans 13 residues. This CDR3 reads CASKDRDNYEQYF. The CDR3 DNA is TGCGCCAGCAAGGACAGGGATAACTACGAGCAGTACTTC.

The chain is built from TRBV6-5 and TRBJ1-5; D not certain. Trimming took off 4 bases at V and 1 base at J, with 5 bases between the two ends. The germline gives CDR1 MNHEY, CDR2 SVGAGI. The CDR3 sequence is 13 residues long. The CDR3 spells CASSLRSNQPQHF. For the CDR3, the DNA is TGTGCCAGCAGTTTGCGCAGCAATCAGCCCCAGCATTTT.

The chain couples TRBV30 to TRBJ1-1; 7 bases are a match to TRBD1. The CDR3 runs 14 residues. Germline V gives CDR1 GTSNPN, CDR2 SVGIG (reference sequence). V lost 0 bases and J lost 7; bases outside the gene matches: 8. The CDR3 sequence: CAWSVGTAPNEAFF. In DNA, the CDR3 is TGTGCCTGGAGTGTGGGGACAGCTCCAAATGAAGCTTTCTTT.

CDR3 in amino acids: CASSSRPRQSSTGELFF. As DNA, the CDR3 is TGTGCCAGCAGCTCCCGCCCCCGACAGTCTTCCACCGGGGAGCTGTTTTTT. This chain links TRBV7-2 with TRBJ2-2, with TRBD1 as a possible D gene (5 bases). The CDR3 covers 17 residues. The V and J ends lost 4 bases and 4 bases respectively, with 19 bases between them. Germline-derived CDR1 and CDR2 are SGHTA and FQGNSA.

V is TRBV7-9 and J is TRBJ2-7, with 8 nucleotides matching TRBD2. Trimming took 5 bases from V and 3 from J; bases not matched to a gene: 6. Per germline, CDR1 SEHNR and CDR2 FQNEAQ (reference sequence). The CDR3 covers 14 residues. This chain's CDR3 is CASSPQAGVYEQYF. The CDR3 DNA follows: TGTGCCAGCAGCCCACAAGCGGGGGTCTACGAGCAGTACTTC. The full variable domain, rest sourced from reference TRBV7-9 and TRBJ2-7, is DTGVSQNPRHKITKRGQNVTFRCDPISEHNRLYWYRQTLGQGPEFLTYFQNEAQLEKSRLLSDRFSAERPKGSFSTLEIQRTEQGDSAMYLCASSPQAGVYEQYFGPGTRLTVT.

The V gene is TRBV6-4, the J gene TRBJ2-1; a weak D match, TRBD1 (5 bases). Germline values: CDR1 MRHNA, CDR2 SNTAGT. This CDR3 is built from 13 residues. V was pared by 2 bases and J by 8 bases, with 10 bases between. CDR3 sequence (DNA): TGTGCCAGCAGTGACGCAGGGCTCGATGAGCAGTTCTTC. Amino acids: CASSDAGLDEQFF.

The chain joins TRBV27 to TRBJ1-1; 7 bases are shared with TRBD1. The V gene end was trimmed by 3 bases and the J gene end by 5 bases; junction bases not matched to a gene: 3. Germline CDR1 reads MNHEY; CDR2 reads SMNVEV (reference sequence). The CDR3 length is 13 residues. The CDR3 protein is CASSLNRGTEAFF. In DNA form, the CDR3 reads TGTGCCAGCAGTTTGAACAGGGGTACTGAAGCTTTCTTT.

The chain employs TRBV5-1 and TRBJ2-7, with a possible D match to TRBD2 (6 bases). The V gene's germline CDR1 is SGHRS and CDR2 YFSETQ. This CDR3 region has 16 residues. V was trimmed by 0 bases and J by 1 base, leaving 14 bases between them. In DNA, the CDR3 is TGCGCCAGCAGCTTGGCGGCGGGGTATAGTTCCTACGAGCAGTACTTC. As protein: CASSLAAGYSSYEQYF.

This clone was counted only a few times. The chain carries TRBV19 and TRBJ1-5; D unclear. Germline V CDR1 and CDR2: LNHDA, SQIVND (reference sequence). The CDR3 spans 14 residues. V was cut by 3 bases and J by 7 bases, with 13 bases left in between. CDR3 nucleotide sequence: TGTGCCAGTAGTATGCTCGGGGATCGCCAGCCCCAGCATTTT. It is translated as CASSMLGDRQPQHF.